Below, one T cell receptor (beta chain) is given with its context. Its ends do not fully match the called genes, so a read error is possible. This entry comes from a study of blood T cell repertoires in COVID-19. Study at large: Specimens from acute and convalescent COVID-19 originated in the United States, Italy and Spain. PBMCs, B-cell-depleted T cells, or T cells were the source of the cDNA or gDNA that made up the material.

How the authors handled the data: Quantification of nucleated cells was approximated via reference gene primer amplification. Sequencing was performed with immunoSEQ multiplex PCR; in TCRdb, only in-frame clones are kept and a portion is missing. Clone size and the V and J calls come from that table; the DNA yielded D and trimming. The sample comprises some 160,000 clones, roughly four fifths of which are singletons, and approximately 11% rests with the top ten. The TCR comes from a man aged 65-85 years with active or convalescent COVID-19. The sequenced sample consisted of peripheral blood.

Here the CDR3 reads CASTPVLRLATTEQFF. The CDR3 bases are TGTGCTAGCACCCCAGTATTACGACTAGCCACCACCGAGCAGTTCTTC. The rearrangement links TRBV7-7 to TRBJ2-1, with 7 bases aligning to TRBD2. Per germline, CDR1 SSHAT and CDR2 FNYEAQ (reference sequence). The CDR3 is 16 amino acids.